Described below is a single TCR beta chain sequence and its context. What it recognizes is unknown. CDR1 is KGHDR and CDR2 is SFDVKD in the germline V gene. The CDR3 runs 11 residues. The V gene lost 9 bases and the J gene lost 9 bases, with 11 bases spanning the gap. The record originates from a study of T cell responses to AZD1222 COVID-19 vaccine. Study-wide results and limits: Baseline antibody screening turned up just a handful of seropositive AZD1222 recipients. Spike-specific TCR breadth rose after two AZD1222 doses, and depth rose as well.

Sequenced by immunoSEQ multiplex PCR; TCRdb stores in-frame clones only, minus some. The table has around 100,000 clones, 87% seen once; the top ten hold approximately 16%. Material: peripheral blood, obtained on day 0 of AZD1222 vaccination. The chain combines TRBV24-1 with TRBJ2-1, with no clear D. This TCR derives from an adult in good health. In nucleotides, the CDR3 is TGTGCCACCGGAGAGGCAGGTGAGCAGTTCTTC. Its translation is CATGEAGEQFF.